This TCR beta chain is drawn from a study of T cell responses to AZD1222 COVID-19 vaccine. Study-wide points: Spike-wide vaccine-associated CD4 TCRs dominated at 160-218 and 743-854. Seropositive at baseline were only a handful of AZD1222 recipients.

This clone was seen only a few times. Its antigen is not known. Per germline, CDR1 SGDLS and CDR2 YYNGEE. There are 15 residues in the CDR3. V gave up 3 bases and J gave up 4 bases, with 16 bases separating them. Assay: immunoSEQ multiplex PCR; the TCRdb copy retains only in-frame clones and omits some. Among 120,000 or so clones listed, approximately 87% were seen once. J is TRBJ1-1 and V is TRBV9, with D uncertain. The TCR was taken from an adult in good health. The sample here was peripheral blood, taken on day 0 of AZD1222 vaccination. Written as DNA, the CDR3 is TGTGCCAGCAGCGCTGCCCCTCCGAAGGGCACTGAAGCTTTCTTT. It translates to CASSAAPPKGTEAFF.